This T cell receptor (beta chain) is drawn from a study of cytomegalovirus exposure and HLA in healthy donors. General observations from the study: Owing to their indistinguishability, certain V segments, notably TRBV6-2 and TRBV6-3, were excluded. The dataset shows that most TCR sequences were rare, while some public TCRs occurred in many donors. Productive rates of about 90% or about 30% were seen for most TCR beta V segments in an earlier analysis. According to a later analysis, donors in an Asian-associated ancestry cluster reportedly had fewer N-insertions than the roughly 670-donor mean.

Turning to this clone: Its cognate antigen is unknown.

The PCR ran on 60 Vbeta and 13 Jbeta primers. TCRdb's copy holds only in-frame clones and misses some; the assay was immunoSEQ multiplex PCR. The sample shows about 220,000 clones, roughly 83% of them seen only once. V lost 2 bases, J lost 7 bases, and 5 bases lay in between. The CDR3 contains 11 residues. Germline V lookup: CDR1 MNHNS, CDR2 SASEGT. Sequences were obtained from PBMCs. The J gene is TRBJ1-2, the V gene TRBV6-1; the D is unclear. This receptor was taken from a boy aged 2 to 10 in good health and CMV-seronegative. This chain's CDR3 is CASSEWSGYTF. The CDR3 DNA follows: TGTGCCAGCAGTGAATGGAGTGGCTACACCTTC.